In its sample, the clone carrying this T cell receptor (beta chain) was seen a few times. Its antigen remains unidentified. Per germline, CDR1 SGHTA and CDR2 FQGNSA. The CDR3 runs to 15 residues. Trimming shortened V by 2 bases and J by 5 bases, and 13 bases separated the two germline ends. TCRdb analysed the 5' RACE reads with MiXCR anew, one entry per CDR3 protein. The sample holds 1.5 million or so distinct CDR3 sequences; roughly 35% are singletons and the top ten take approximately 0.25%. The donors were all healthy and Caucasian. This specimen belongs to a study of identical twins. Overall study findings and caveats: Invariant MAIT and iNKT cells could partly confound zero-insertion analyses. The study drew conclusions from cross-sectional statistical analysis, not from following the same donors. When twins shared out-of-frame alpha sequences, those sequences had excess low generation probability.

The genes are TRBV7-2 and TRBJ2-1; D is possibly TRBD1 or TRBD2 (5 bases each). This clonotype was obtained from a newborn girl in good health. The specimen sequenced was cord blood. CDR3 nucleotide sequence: TGTGCCAGCAGCTTAAAAGCGGACATAAACAATGAGCAGTTCTTC. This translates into CASSLKADINNEQFF.